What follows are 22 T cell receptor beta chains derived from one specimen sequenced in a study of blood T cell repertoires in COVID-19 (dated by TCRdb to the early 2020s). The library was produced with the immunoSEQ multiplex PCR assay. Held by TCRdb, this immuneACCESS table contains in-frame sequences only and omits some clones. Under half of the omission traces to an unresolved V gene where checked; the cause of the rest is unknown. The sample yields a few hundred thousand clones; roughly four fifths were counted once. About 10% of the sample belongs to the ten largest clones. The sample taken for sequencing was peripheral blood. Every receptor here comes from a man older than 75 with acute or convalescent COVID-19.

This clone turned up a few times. In DNA, the CDR3 is TGTGCCAGCATTAGACACCTGACGACCTACGAGCAGTACTTC. This translates into CASIRHLTTYEQYF. The chain uses TRBV2 and TRBJ2-7; unclear D gene. Germline V CDR1 and CDR2: SNHLY, FYNNEI. The length of the CDR3 is 14 residues. Trimming pared 7 bases from V and 2 bases from J, leaving 15 bases between.

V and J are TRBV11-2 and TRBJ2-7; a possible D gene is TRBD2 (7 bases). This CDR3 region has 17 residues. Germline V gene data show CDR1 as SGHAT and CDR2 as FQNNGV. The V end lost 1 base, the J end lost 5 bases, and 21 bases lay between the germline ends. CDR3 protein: CASSLGRGGVLVNEQYF. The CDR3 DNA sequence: TGTGCCAGCAGCTTAGGGAGGGGGGGAGTCCTTGTCAACGAGCAGTACTTC.

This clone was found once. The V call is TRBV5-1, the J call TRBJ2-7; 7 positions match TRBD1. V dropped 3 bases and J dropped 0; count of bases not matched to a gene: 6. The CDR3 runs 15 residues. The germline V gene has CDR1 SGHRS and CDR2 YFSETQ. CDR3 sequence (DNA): TGCGCCAGCAGCTCCAACGGACAGGTCTCCTACGAGCAGTACTTC. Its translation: CASSSNGQVSYEQYF.

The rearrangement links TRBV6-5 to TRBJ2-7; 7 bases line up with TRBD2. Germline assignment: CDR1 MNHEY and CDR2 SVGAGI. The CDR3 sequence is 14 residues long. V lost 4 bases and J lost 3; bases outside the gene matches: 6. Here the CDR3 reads CASSSGRGVYEQYF. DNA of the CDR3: TGTGCCAGCAGTTCGGGTCGGGGGGTCTACGAGCAGTACTTC.

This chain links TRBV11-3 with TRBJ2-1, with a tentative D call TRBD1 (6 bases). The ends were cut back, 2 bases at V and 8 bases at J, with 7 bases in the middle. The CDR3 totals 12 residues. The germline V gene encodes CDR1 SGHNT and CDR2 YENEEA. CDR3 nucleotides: TGTGCCAGCAGCTTACAGGGGTATGAGCAGTTCTTC. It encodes CASSLQGYEQFF.

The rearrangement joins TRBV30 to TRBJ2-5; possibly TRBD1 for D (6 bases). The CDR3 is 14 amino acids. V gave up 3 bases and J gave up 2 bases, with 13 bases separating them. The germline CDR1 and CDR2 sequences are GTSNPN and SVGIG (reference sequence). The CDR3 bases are TGTGCCTGGAGCCCAGGGGCAGTTCAAGAGACCCAGTACTTC. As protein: CAWSPGAVQETQYF.

The CDR3 nucleotides are TGTGCCAGCAGCCAAGATCGCCGTGCTATCTATGGCTACACCTTC. Protein: CASSQDRRAIYGYTF. The chain uses TRBV3-1 (or the pseudogene TRBV3-2) and TRBJ1-2; no reliable D call. The CDR3 loop spans 15 amino acids. Trimming removed 0 bases at V and 4 bases at J, with 12 bases between. The V gene's germline CDR1 is LGHDT and CDR2 YNNKEL (reference sequence).

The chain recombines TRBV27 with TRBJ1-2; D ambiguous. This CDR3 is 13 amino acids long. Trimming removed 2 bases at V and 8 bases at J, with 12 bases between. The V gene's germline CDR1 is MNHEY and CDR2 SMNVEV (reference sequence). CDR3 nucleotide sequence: TGTGCCAGCAGTTTAAGAGGGCTTTGGGGCTACACCTTC. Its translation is CASSLRGLWGYTF.

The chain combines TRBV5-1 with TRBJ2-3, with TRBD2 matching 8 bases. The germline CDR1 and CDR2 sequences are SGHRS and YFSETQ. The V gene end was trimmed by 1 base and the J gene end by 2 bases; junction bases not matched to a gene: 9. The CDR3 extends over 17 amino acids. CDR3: CASSLSGIAGPTDTQYF. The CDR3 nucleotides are TGCGCCAGCAGCTTGTCTGGGATAGCGGGGCCCACAGATACGCAGTATTTT.

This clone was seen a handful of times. CDR3 DNA: TGTGCCAGCAGTTACTGGGGGACAGGGCGGACTGGGGCTTTCTTT. It codes for CASSYWGTGRTGAFF. The chain has TRBV6-6 and TRBJ1-1, with 9 bases aligning to TRBD1. Trimming removed 1 base from V and 11 bases from J; junction bases left unmatched: 11. CDR3 size: 15 residues. CDR1 and CDR2 (germline): MNHNY, SVGAGI (reference sequence).

CDR3 coding DNA: TGTGCCAGCAGTGAAAATCCACAGGGGTCCTACGAGCAGTACTTC. It is translated as CASSENPQGSYEQYF. This chain joins TRBV2 and TRBJ2-7; 7 positions match TRBD1. This CDR3 region has 15 residues. The junction had 5 bases not matched to a gene; V was cut back by 2 bases and J by 1 base. Germline V gene lookup returns CDR1 SNHLY and CDR2 FYNNEI.

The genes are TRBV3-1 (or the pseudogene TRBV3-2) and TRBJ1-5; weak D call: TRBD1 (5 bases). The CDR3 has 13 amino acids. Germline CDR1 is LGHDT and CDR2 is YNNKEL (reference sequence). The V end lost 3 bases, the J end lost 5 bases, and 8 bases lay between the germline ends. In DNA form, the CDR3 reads TGTGCCAGCAGCCACACCAGGGATCAGCCCCAGCATTTT. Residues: CASSHTRDQPQHF.

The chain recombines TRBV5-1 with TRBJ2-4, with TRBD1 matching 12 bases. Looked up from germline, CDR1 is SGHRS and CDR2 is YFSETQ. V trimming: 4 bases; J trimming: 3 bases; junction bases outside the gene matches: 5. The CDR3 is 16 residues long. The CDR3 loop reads CASSPGTGGGKNIQYF. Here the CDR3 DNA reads TGCGCCAGCAGCCCCGGGACAGGGGGCGGCAAAAACATTCAGTACTTC.

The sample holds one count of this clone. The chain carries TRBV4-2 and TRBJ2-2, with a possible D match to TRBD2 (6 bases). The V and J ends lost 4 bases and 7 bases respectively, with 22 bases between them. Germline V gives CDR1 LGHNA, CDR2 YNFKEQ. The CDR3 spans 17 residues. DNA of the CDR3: TGTGCCAGCAGCCTCCCCCTGGGGCGGGGAAAAATCGGGGAGCTGTTTTTT. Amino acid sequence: CASSLPLGRGKIGELFF.

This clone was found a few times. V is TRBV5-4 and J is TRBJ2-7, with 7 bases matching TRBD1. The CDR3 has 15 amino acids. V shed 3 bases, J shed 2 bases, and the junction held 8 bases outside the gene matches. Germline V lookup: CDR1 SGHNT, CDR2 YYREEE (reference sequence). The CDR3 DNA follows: TGTGCCAGCAGCTCAAAGACAGGGAACCCCTACGAGCAGTACTTC. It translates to CASSSKTGNPYEQYF.

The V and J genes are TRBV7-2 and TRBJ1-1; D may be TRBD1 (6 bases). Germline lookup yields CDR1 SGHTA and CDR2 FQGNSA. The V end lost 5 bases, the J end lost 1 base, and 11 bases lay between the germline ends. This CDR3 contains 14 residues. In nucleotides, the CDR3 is TGTGCCAGCAGCCATGCGGACAGGAACACTGAAGCTTTCTTT. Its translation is CASSHADRNTEAFF. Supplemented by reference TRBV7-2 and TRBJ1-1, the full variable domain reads GAGVSQSPSNKVTEKGKDVELRCDPISGHTALYWYRQSLGQGLEFLIYFQGNSAPDKSGLPSDRFSAERTGGSVSTLTIQRTQQEDSAVYLCASSHADRNTEAFFGQGTRLTVV.

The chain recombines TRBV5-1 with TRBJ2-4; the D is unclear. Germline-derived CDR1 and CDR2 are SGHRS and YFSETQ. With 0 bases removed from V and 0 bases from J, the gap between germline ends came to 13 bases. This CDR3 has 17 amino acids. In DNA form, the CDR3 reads TGCGCCAGCAGCTTGGGACAATCCGTCCTAGCCAAAAACATTCAGTACTTC. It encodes CASSLGQSVLAKNIQYF.

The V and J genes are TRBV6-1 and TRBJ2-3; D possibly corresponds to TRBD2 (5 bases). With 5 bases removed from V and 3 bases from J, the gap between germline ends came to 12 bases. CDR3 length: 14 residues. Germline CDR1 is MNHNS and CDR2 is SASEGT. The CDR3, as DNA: TGTGCCAGCAGTCAACCCCGGACTACAGATACGCAGTATTTT. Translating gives CASSQPRTTDTQYF.

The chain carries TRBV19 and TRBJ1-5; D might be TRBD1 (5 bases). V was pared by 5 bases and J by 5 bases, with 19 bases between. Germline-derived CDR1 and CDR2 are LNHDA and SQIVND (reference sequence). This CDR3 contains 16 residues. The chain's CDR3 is CASSGHYLALDQPQHF. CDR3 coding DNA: TGTGCCAGTAGTGGACATTATTTAGCACTGGATCAGCCCCAGCATTTT.

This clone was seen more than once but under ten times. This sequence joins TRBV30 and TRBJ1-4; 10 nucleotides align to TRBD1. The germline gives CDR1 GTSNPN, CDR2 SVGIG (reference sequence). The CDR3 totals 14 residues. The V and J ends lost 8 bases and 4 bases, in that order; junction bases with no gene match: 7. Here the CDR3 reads CAVGQGPDNEKLFF. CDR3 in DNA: TGTGCCGTGGGACAGGGGCCAGATAATGAAAAACTGTTTTTT.

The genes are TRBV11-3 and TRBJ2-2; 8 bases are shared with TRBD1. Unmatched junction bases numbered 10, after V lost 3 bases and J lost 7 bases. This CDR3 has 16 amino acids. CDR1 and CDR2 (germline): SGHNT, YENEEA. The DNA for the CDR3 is TGTGCCAGCAGCTTGGCGGGACAGGCAGGAAGCGGGGAGCTGTTTTTT. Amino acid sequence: CASSLAGQAGSGELFF.

This CDR3 reads CASSLESVSYEQYF. The DNA of the CDR3 is TGTGCCAGCAGCTTAGAGAGTGTCTCCTACGAGCAGTACTTC. The chain links TRBV7-8 to TRBJ2-7; no reliable D call. The CDR3 has 14 residues. CDR1 is SGHVS and CDR2 is FQNEAQ in the germline V gene. V lost 1 base and J lost 0, with 7 bases in between.